The 21 T cell receptor beta chains given below trace back to one sample, sequenced in a study of cytomegalovirus exposure and HLA in healthy donors. PCR was performed using 60 Vbeta and 13 Jbeta primers. Clones were sequenced by immunoSEQ multiplex PCR, and TCRdb holds only the in-frame ones, with some missing. Seen here are 250,000 or so clones, approximately 87% observed once, and the top ten hold 1% to 1.5%. Specimen: PBMCs. Receptors originate from a human donor in good health.

The V and J genes are TRBV9 and TRBJ2-6, with D maybe TRBD1 (6 bases). Trimming left V 2 bases short and J 0 bases short, with 6 bases between. The CDR3 sequence is 15 residues long. Germline V gives CDR1 SGDLS, CDR2 YYNGEE. CDR3 nucleotide sequence: TGTGCCAGCAGCGTGGACAGCTCTGGGGCCAACGTCCTGACTTTC. Translation: CASSVDSSGANVLTF.

This clone was seen once. This chain uses TRBV5-4 with TRBJ2-5, with a tentative D call TRBD1 (5 bases). The ends were cut back, 0 bases at V and 3 bases at J, with 9 bases in the middle. Germline values: CDR1 SGHNT, CDR2 YYREEE (reference sequence). This CDR3 comprises 14 residues. Here the CDR3 DNA reads TGTGCCAGCAGCTTGGACAGGACAAAAGAGACCCAGTACTTC. Residues: CASSLDRTKETQYF.

This clone turned up a few times. The V and J genes are TRBV6-5 and TRBJ1-1, with TRBD1 matching 7 bases. The germline gives CDR1 MNHEY, CDR2 SVGAGI. The CDR3 has 13 amino acids. After removal of 6 bases from V and 4 bases from J, the junction contained 5 bases not matched to a gene. This CDR3 is CASRRGRITEAFF. The CDR3 region has the DNA TGTGCCAGCAGAAGGGGGCGGATCACTGAAGCTTTCTTT.

The V and J genes are TRBV19 and TRBJ2-1; 9 bases are a match to TRBD1. Germline CDR1 reads LNHDA; CDR2 reads SQIVND (reference sequence). The J segment lost 12 bases and the V segment lost 5 bases, leaving 11 bases of the junction unmatched. This CDR3 has 14 amino acids. CDR3 coding DNA: TGTGCCAGTAGTGGGGACAGGGTTGACTCGGGGCAGTTCTTC. Residues: CASSGDRVDSGQFF.

This clone is a singleton in its sample. CDR3 nucleotide sequence: TGTGCCAGCTCACCATCGGGGGTCAGCACAGATACGCAGTATTTT. It specifies CASSPSGVSTDTQYF. V usage is TRBV18 and J usage is TRBJ2-3, with D possibly TRBD2 on 6 matching bases. The CDR3 loop spans 15 amino acids. V was cut by 2 bases and J by 0 bases, with 9 bases left in between. Germline lookup yields CDR1 KGHSH and CDR2 LQKENI.

This clone was counted a single time. V and J are TRBV5-1 and TRBJ2-7; 7 bases align to TRBD1. There are 14 residues in the CDR3. The germline CDR1 and CDR2 sequences are SGHRS and YFSETQ. V was clipped by 4 bases and J by 4 bases; unmatched bases: 8. DNA for the CDR3: TGCGCCAGCAGCCTGGGACAGCCGGAGTACGAGCAGTACTTC. Its translation: CASSLGQPEYEQYF.

The chain is built from TRBV30 and TRBJ2-3, with a possible D match to TRBD1 (6 bases). The CDR3 runs 15 residues. The V end lost 0 bases, the J end lost 3 bases, and 13 bases lay between the germline ends. Germline-derived CDR1 and CDR2 are GTSNPN and SVGIG (reference sequence). The CDR3 protein is CAWSVGAGATDTQYF. For the CDR3, the DNA is TGTGCCTGGAGTGTAGGGGCAGGGGCGACAGATACGCAGTATTTT. The variable domain in full, completed from reference TRBV30 and TRBJ2-3, reads SQTIHQWPATLVQPVGSPLSLECTVEGTSNPNLYWYRQAAGRGLQLLFYSVGIGQISSEVPQNLSASRPQDRQFILSSKKLLLSDSGFYLCAWSVGAGATDTQYFGPGTRLTVL.

The chain recombines TRBV29-1 with TRBJ2-1, with 14 bases identical to TRBD2. The CDR3 runs to 14 residues. V lost 7 bases to trimming and J lost 7 bases; unmatched junction nucleotides: 6. The V gene's germline CDR1 is SQVTM and CDR2 ANQGSEA. CDR3 bases: TGCAGCGCTCTCGGGACTAGCGGGAGAAATGAGCAGTTCTTC. It specifies CSALGTSGRNEQFF.

The chain carries TRBV28 and TRBJ1-5; D may be TRBD1 (5 bases). Germline CDR1 reads MDHEN; CDR2 reads SYDVKM. This CDR3 is 16 amino acids long. With 5 bases removed from V and 1 base from J, the gap between germline ends came to 15 bases. In DNA, the CDR3 is TGTGCCAGCAGTATCTCAGGGATAGGGAGCAATCAGCCCCAGCATTTT. This sequence encodes CASSISGIGSNQPQHF.

The chain joins TRBV7-9 to TRBJ1-3, with D unclear. The CDR3 contains 16 residues. Looked up from germline, CDR1 is SEHNR and CDR2 is FQNEAQ (reference sequence). The V gene lost 2 bases and the J gene lost 3 bases, with 14 bases spanning the gap. The CDR3 here is CASSLTQDSIGNTIYF. CDR3 DNA: TGTGCCAGCAGCTTAACTCAGGACTCAATTGGAAACACCATATATTTT.

This rearrangement joins TRBV29-1 to TRBJ2-7; 8 positions agree with TRBD1. CDR1 and CDR2 (germline): SQVTM, ANQGSEA. The CDR3 totals 14 residues. V gave up 4 bases and J gave up 9 bases; unmatched junction bases: 14. CDR3 nucleotide sequence: TGCAGCGTTGTCTCAGGGACAGGAGCCTCACGGCAGTACTTC. This gives the protein CSVVSGTGASRQYF.

This clone appeared once. This rearrangement joins TRBV7-9 to TRBJ1-2, with TRBD1 identical over 10 bases. CDR1 and CDR2 (germline): SEHNR, FQNEAQ (reference sequence). CDR3 size: 14 residues. J gave up 6 bases and V 5 bases, and 6 bases lay outside the gene matches. In DNA form, the CDR3 reads TGTGCCAGCAGCATTGACAGGGGGCAGGATGGCTACACCTTC. This gives the protein CASSIDRGQDGYTF.

In its sample, this clone was seen many times. The gene calls are TRBV5-4 and TRBJ2-7; D possibly corresponds to TRBD2 (5 bases). CDR1 is SGHNT, CDR2 YYREEE, per germline (reference sequence). The CDR3 consists of 15 residues. V was cut by 2 bases and J by 6 bases, with 18 bases left in between. This CDR3 reads CASSLSEEVGGEQYF. CDR3 bases: TGTGCCAGCAGCTTAAGTGAGGAGGTGGGCGGCGAGCAGTACTTC.

This sequence joins TRBV4-3 and TRBJ1-3; tentatively, D is TRBD1 (5 bases). Germline V gene lookup returns CDR1 LGHNA and CDR2 YSLEER. This CDR3 comprises 15 residues. The V end lost 0 bases, the J end lost 4 bases, and 10 bases lay between the germline ends. CDR3 sequence reads: CASSQDRVLGNTIYF. The CDR3 DNA reads TGCGCCAGCAGCCAAGACAGGGTATTGGGAAACACCATATATTTT.

The gene calls are TRBV28 and TRBJ2-1; TRBD2 agrees at 11 bases. The CDR3 contains 16 residues. The germline gives CDR1 MDHEN, CDR2 SYDVKM. The J segment lost 3 bases and the V segment lost 5 bases, leaving 6 bases of the junction unmatched. As DNA, the CDR3 is TGTGCCAGCAGTCCCGGGACTAGCGGAGGCTACAATGAGCAGTTCTTC. It translates to CASSPGTSGGYNEQFF.

The rearrangement uses TRBV4-1 and TRBJ1-3; 7 bases are shared with TRBD1. The CDR3 is 16 residues long. Germline V gene sequence: CDR1 MGHRA, CDR2 YSYEKL. The trim removed 2 bases at V and 0 bases at J, leaving 4 bases unmatched. CDR3: CASSQRDRSSGNTIYF. DNA of the CDR3: TGCGCCAGCAGCCAAAGGGACAGATCCTCTGGAAACACCATATATTTT.

The J gene is TRBJ2-2, the V gene TRBV18; TRBD1 might be the D (6 bases). Per germline, CDR1 KGHSH and CDR2 LQKENI. Trimming left V 2 bases short and J 4 bases short, with 11 bases between. The CDR3 runs to 15 residues. CDR3: CASSPSGQITGELFF. CDR3 nucleotides: TGTGCCAGCTCACCATCAGGACAGATCACCGGGGAGCTGTTTTTT.

CDR3 nucleotide sequence: TGTGCCAGCAGCCCGGGACTAGCGGGGCTAGATACGCAGTATTTT. Protein sequence: CASSPGLAGLDTQYF. J is TRBJ2-3 and V is TRBV5-4; 13 nucleotides agree with TRBD2. Per germline, CDR1 SGHNT and CDR2 YYREEE (reference sequence). This CDR3 is built from 15 residues. J gave up 5 bases and V 4 bases, and 4 bases lay outside the gene matches.

The chain recombines TRBV5-4 with TRBJ2-1, with TRBD2 identical over 7 bases. The J segment lost 5 bases and the V segment lost 5 bases, leaving 10 bases of the junction unmatched. The V gene's germline CDR1 is SGHNT and CDR2 YYREEE (reference sequence). This CDR3 contains 15 residues. The CDR3 nucleotides read TGTGCCAGCAGACTGGGGAGGGAGTGGAACAATGAGCAGTTCTTC. Protein sequence: CASRLGREWNNEQFF.

The chain employs TRBV7-9 and TRBJ2-7; a possible D gene is TRBD1 (6 bases). This CDR3 comprises 14 residues. The V end was cut by 5 bases, the J end by 3 bases, with 14 bases between. The germline V gene encodes CDR1 SEHNR and CDR2 FQNEAQ (reference sequence). As DNA, the CDR3 is TGTGCCAGCAGCAGTACAACAGGGTACTACGAGCAGTACTTC. This encodes CASSSTTGYYEQYF.

The chain uses TRBV4-2 and TRBJ2-3; 15 bases map to TRBD2. This CDR3 spans 16 amino acids. J lost 5 bases, V lost 4 bases, and 4 bases had no gene match. Germline V gene data show CDR1 as LGHNA and CDR2 as YNFKEQ. The CDR3 sequence: CASSPGLAGGQDTQYF. The DNA of the CDR3 is TGTGCCAGCAGCCCCGGACTAGCGGGAGGGCAAGATACGCAGTATTTT.